This passage covers 10 T cell receptor beta chains from one sample sequenced in a study of cytomegalovirus exposure and HLA in healthy donors. It was with 60 Vbeta and 13 Jbeta primers that the PCR ran. Sequenced by immunoSEQ multiplex PCR; TCRdb stores in-frame clones only, minus some. The sample has 100,000 to 150,000 clones, 60% to 80% seen once. The sequenced sample was PBMCs. These receptor sequences come from a man aged 45-65 years in good health and CMV-seropositive.

This chain joins TRBV2 and TRBJ1-6, with D perhaps matching TRBD1 (5 bases). V gave up 4 bases and J gave up 6 bases, with 10 bases separating them. The germline V gene has CDR1 SNHLY and CDR2 FYNNEI. The CDR3 length is 14 residues. The DNA for the CDR3 is TGTGCCAGCAGTGTAGAGACAGTTAATTCACCCCTCCACTTT. Its protein product is CASSVETVNSPLHF. The complete variable domain, with remaining parts taken from reference TRBV2 and TRBJ1-6, reads EPEVTQTPSHQVTQMGQEVILRCVPISNHLYFYWYRQILGQKVEFLVSFYNNEISEKSEIFDDQFSVERPDGSNFTLKIRSTKLEDSAMYFCASSVETVNSPLHFGNGTRLTVT.

This clone has more than one count but fewer than ten. This sequence joins TRBV28 and TRBJ2-7; 12 bases match TRBD2. Germline-derived CDR1 and CDR2 are MDHEN and SYDVKM. This CDR3 is built from 15 residues. After removal of 5 bases from V and 2 bases from J, the junction contained 4 bases not matched to a gene. CDR3 protein: CASSPWTSGTYEQYF. Here the CDR3 DNA reads TGTGCCAGCAGTCCGTGGACTAGCGGGACCTACGAGCAGTACTTC. Looking up the rest from reference TRBV28 and TRBJ2-7 gives the full variable domain: DVKVTQSSRYLVKRTGEKVFLECVQDMDHENMFWYRQDPGLGLRLIYFSYDVKMKEKGDIPEGYSVSREKKERFSLILESASTNQTSMYLCASSPWTSGTYEQYFGPGTRLTVT.

Regarding this clone: The sample has other DNA sequences that encode this CDR3 too. V gene TRBV6-5 combines with J gene TRBJ1-2; D may be TRBD1 (6 bases). Germline V CDR1 and CDR2: MNHEY, SVGAGI. V was clipped by 6 bases and J by 5 bases, with 16 bases between them. This CDR3 comprises 14 residues. The CDR3 region is CASSSLYRDYGYTF. For the CDR3, the DNA is TGTGCCAGCAGCTCCCTGTACAGGGATTATGGCTACACCTTC.

The chain links TRBV9 to TRBJ2-1; 8 positions agree with TRBD1. The V gene's germline CDR1 is SGDLS and CDR2 YYNGEE. The CDR3 length is 15 residues. J was trimmed by 9 bases and V by 0 bases; bases with no gene match: 8. The CDR3 protein is CASSVVMDRAGEQFF. The DNA for the CDR3 is TGTGCCAGCAGCGTAGTCATGGACAGGGCGGGTGAGCAGTTCTTC.

V and J are TRBV27 and TRBJ1-1, with D hard to call. Per the germline V gene, CDR1 is MNHEY and CDR2 is SMNVEV (reference sequence). The CDR3 extends over 15 amino acids. The V end lost 4 bases, the J end lost 4 bases, and 16 bases lay between the germline ends. The CDR3 spells CASSWSGRVSTEAFF. CDR3 nucleotides: TGTGCCAGCAGTTGGTCGGGGAGGGTCAGCACTGAAGCTTTCTTT.

Note on this clone: Other DNA sequences in this sample translate to the same CDR3. V usage is TRBV7-9 and J usage is TRBJ2-1; 9 positions agree with TRBD1. V was clipped by 1 base and J by 4 bases; unmatched bases: 5. CDR1 and CDR2 (germline): SEHNR, FQNEAQ (reference sequence). The CDR3 is 16 amino acids. The CDR3 DNA sequence: TGTGCCAGCAGCTTAGAGGGGACAGGGCGATACAATGAGCAGTTCTTC. This gives the protein CASSLEGTGRYNEQFF.

This clone was picked up a small number of times. V and J are TRBV7-3 and TRBJ2-1; 11 positions match TRBD2. The CDR3 runs 16 residues. V shed 5 bases, J shed 2 bases, and the junction held 5 bases outside the gene matches. The germline gives CDR1 SGHTA, CDR2 FQGTGA. The CDR3 DNA reads as TGTGCCAGCAGCCAGGCTAGCGGGGGGACCTACAATGAGCAGTTCTTC. It yields the protein CASSQASGGTYNEQFF.

The chain combines TRBV19 with TRBJ2-7, with TRBD1 identical over 9 bases. CDR3 size: 13 residues. The V gene's germline CDR1 is LNHDA and CDR2 SQIVND (reference sequence). The trim removed 8 bases at V and 2 bases at J, leaving 4 bases unmatched. DNA for the CDR3: TGTGCCAGTGCCGGGACAGGGACCTACGAGCAGTACTTC. Encoded protein: CASAGTGTYEQYF.

A few counts support this clone. This rearrangement joins TRBV7-9 to TRBJ1-4, with D uncertain. V dropped 5 bases and J dropped 4 bases, with 8 bases sitting between them. CDR3 length: 13 amino acids. Germline V lookup: CDR1 SEHNR, CDR2 FQNEAQ (reference sequence). For the CDR3, the DNA is TGTGCCAGCAGCCCTGCGTTTAATGAAAAACTGTTTTTT. Its protein product is CASSPAFNEKLFF.

This chain connects TRBV19 to TRBJ2-5; D may be TRBD2 (6 bases). The CDR3 contains 13 residues. Trimming removed 8 bases from V and 4 bases from J, with 14 bases in between. The germline V gene encodes CDR1 LNHDA and CDR2 SQIVND (reference sequence). The CDR3 DNA follows: TGTGCCAGTCGCGGGGCTCTCCGAGAGACCCAGTACTTC. Its protein product is CASRGALRETQYF.